Each of the 18 T cell receptor beta chains below was sequenced from the same sample in a study of blood T cell repertoires in COVID-19. Profiled with immunoSEQ multiplex PCR; TCRdb holds only in-frame clones, not every one. The sample records roughly 160,000 clones, approximately 80% being singletons. Sequenced sample: PBMCs or T cells enriched from blood (not recorded which). Receptors originate from a woman aged 60-75 years who had recovered from COVID-19.

The CDR3 protein is CASRQGAQGNQPQHF. CDR3 sequence (DNA): TGTGCCAGCAGGCAGGGGGCGCAGGGCAATCAGCCCCAGCATTTT. J is TRBJ1-5 and V is TRBV6-5; 8 nucleotides agree with TRBD1. Germline V gene sequence: CDR1 MNHEY, CDR2 SVGAGI. With 6 bases clipped from V and 2 bases from J, the junction kept 6 bases outside the gene matches. The CDR3 sequence is 15 residues long.

J is TRBJ1-6 and V is TRBV18, with TRBD1 as a possible D gene (6 bases). The CDR3 has 15 residues. Germline assignment: CDR1 KGHSH and CDR2 LQKENI. The V end lost 3 bases, the J end lost 6 bases, and 12 bases lay between the germline ends. CDR3 amino acids: CASSPEGVGNSPLHF. The CDR3 nucleotides are TGTGCCAGCTCACCTGAGGGGGTGGGTAATTCACCCCTCCACTTT. The full variable domain, completed using reference TRBV18 and TRBJ1-6, is NAGVMQNPRHLVRRRGQEARLRCSPMKGHSHVYWYRQLPEEGLKFMVYLQKENIIDESGMPKERFSAEFPKEGPSILRIQQVVRGDSAAYFCASSPEGVGNSPLHFGNGTRLTVT.

The chain recombines TRBV20-1 with TRBJ2-1; D gene unclear. CDR1 DFQATT and CDR2 SNEGSKA come from the germline V gene (reference sequence). The germline V and J ends were trimmed by 0 bases and 15 bases, with 12 bases remaining between them. The CDR3 is 11 residues long. The CDR3 coding sequence is TGCAGTGCTAGAGATACCCTAGAACCGTTCTTC. This sequence encodes CSARDTLEPFF.

This clone was seen only once. V and J are TRBV19 and TRBJ1-3; 7 positions agree with TRBD1. The CDR3 runs to 15 residues. Germline-derived CDR1 and CDR2 are LNHDA and SQIVND (reference sequence). V trimming: 6 bases; J trimming: 2 bases; junction bases outside the gene matches: 7. The CDR3 DNA follows: TGTGCCAGTAGAATCCCGGGGACAGCTGGAAACACCATATATTTT. The encoded protein is CASRIPGTAGNTIYF. Variable domain in full (rest from reference TRBV19 and TRBJ1-3): DGGITQSPKYLFRKEGQNVTLSCEQNLNHDAMYWYRQDPGQGLRLIYYSQIVNDFQKGDIAEGYSVSREKKESFPLTVTSAQKNPTAFYLCASRIPGTAGNTIYFGEGSWLTVV.

The gene calls are TRBV6-1 and TRBJ1-5, with a possible D match to TRBD1 (5 bases). Trimming left V 3 bases short and J 4 bases short, with 10 bases between. The CDR3 has 14 residues. Germline CDR1 reads MNHNS; CDR2 reads SASEGT. The CDR3 is CASSDRAQNQPQHF. In DNA form, the CDR3 reads TGTGCCAGCAGTGACAGGGCCCAAAATCAGCCCCAGCATTTT.

This clone was recorded only once. The V and J genes are TRBV14 and TRBJ2-3; 8 nucleotides align to TRBD2. There are 14 residues in the CDR3. The germline gives CDR1 SGHDN, CDR2 FVKESK. V lost 4 bases to trimming and J lost 4 bases; unmatched junction nucleotides: 4. DNA of the CDR3: TGTGCCAGCAGCCCAGCGGGGGTCGCAGATACGCAGTATTTT. Translation gives CASSPAGVADTQYF.

V and J are TRBV3-1 (or the pseudogene TRBV3-2) and TRBJ2-3, with D possibly matching TRBD2 (6 bases). The CDR3 is made up of 14 amino acids. V lost 5 bases, J lost 2 bases, and 11 bases lay in between. Germline V gene sequence: CDR1 LGHDT, CDR2 YNNKEL (reference sequence). CDR3 nucleotides: TGTGCCAGCAGCACCCGGAGGGACACAGATACGCAGTATTTT. Its protein product is CASSTRRDTDTQYF.

V usage is TRBV19 and J usage is TRBJ2-1; TRBD2 matches 14 bases. Germline lookup yields CDR1 LNHDA and CDR2 SQIVND (reference sequence). The CDR3 length is 15 residues. The J segment lost 6 bases and the V segment lost 4 bases, leaving 2 bases of the junction unmatched. CDR3 region: CASSTTSGRANEQFF. The CDR3 DNA is TGTGCCAGTAGTACGACTAGCGGGAGGGCCAATGAGCAGTTCTTC.

The chain carries TRBV6-1 and TRBJ1-3; the match to TRBD1 covers 10 bases. The CDR3 is 16 residues long. CDR1 MNHNS and CDR2 SASEGT come from the germline V gene. V shed 3 bases and J 3 bases; nucleotides not matched to a gene: 5. The CDR3 coding sequence is TGTGCCAGCAGTGATCCTCGGGACAGGGGTGGAAACACCATATATTTT. Translation gives CASSDPRDRGGNTIYF.

The V and J genes are TRBV28 and TRBJ2-1, with 7 bases that match TRBD1. This CDR3 has 16 amino acids. CDR1 and CDR2 (germline): MDHEN, SYDVKM. The trim removed 4 bases at V and 6 bases at J, leaving 12 bases unmatched. This chain's CDR3 is CASSSPGTDSVNEQFF. CDR3 sequence (DNA): TGTGCCAGCAGTTCTCCCGGGACAGACTCCGTCAATGAGCAGTTCTTC.

This chain uses TRBV18 with TRBJ1-1; perhaps TRBD1 as D (5 bases). The CDR3 totals 13 residues. Trimming stripped 3 bases from V and 6 bases from J, with 11 bases between. Germline V gives CDR1 KGHSH, CDR2 LQKENI. The CDR3 sequence is CASSPDRNAEAFF. The CDR3 DNA is TGTGCCAGCTCACCTGACAGAAACGCTGAAGCTTTCTTT.

The chain couples TRBV7-8 to TRBJ2-5, with a weak D call TRBD2 (6 bases). V was shortened by 6 bases and J by 6 bases, with 17 bases between the two germline ends. The germline CDR1 and CDR2 sequences are SGHVS and FQNEAQ. This CDR3 has 14 residues. The CDR3 coding sequence is TGTGCCAGCAGGCGCGACCTAGGGAGGAAGACCCAGTACTTC. Translation: CASRRDLGRKTQYF.

The chain has TRBV11-3 and TRBJ1-6; 7 nucleotides align to TRBD1. J lost 9 bases, V lost 5 bases, and 10 bases had no gene match. Per germline, CDR1 SGHNT and CDR2 YENEEA. The CDR3 runs to 15 residues. The CDR3: CASSRKGQRRSPLHF. CDR3 coding DNA: TGTGCCAGCAGCCGGAAGGGACAGAGACGTTCACCCCTCCACTTT. The entire variable domain, with the rest obtained from reference TRBV11-3 and TRBJ1-6, is as follows: EAGVVQSPRYKIIEKKQPVAFWCNPISGHNTLYWYLQNLGQGPELLIRYENEEAVDDSQLPKDRFSAERLKGVDSTLKIQPAELGDSAVYLCASSRKGQRRSPLHFGNGTRLTVT.

This clone has just a few counts. J is TRBJ1-1 and V is TRBV5-1; a possible D gene is TRBD1 (5 bases). V was clipped by 4 bases and J by 0 bases, with 16 bases between them. Germline-derived CDR1 and CDR2 are SGHRS and YFSETQ. This CDR3 region has 16 residues. The CDR3 nucleotides read TGCGCCAGCAGCCGGTCGACAGACCACATGAACACTGAAGCTTTCTTT. This encodes CASSRSTDHMNTEAFF.

This chain links TRBV3-1 (or the pseudogene TRBV3-2) with TRBJ2-3; 10 bases are a match to TRBD2. The germline CDR1 and CDR2 sequences are LGHDT and YNNKEL (reference sequence). The CDR3 is made up of 13 amino acids. The trim removed 3 bases at V and 11 bases at J, leaving 5 bases unmatched. CDR3 sequence (DNA): TGTGCCAGCAGCCACCTAGCGGGAGTAATGCAGTATTTT. The encoded protein is CASSHLAGVMQYF.

The CDR3 nucleotides are TGCGCCAGCAGCCCCGGGTCTGATGGCTACACCTTC. It specifies CASSPGSDGYTF. The chain has TRBV5-1 and TRBJ1-2; D is ambiguous. Germline assignment: CDR1 SGHRS and CDR2 YFSETQ. V was trimmed by 4 bases and J by 6 bases, leaving 10 bases between them. The CDR3 has 12 residues.

This clone was detected once. The chain couples TRBV6-6 to TRBJ1-2; TRBD1 matches 10 bases. CDR1 is MNHNY, CDR2 SVGAGI, per germline (reference sequence). Losses at the gene ends were 5 bases for V and 7 bases for J; bases not matched to a gene: 7. This CDR3 contains 14 residues. CDR3 residues: CASSPGTGAFGYTF. As DNA, the CDR3 is TGTGCCAGCAGTCCCGGGACAGGGGCTTTTGGCTACACCTTC.

V usage is TRBV5-1 and J usage is TRBJ2-7; D not resolved. CDR3 length: 14 amino acids. From germline, CDR1 is SGHRS and CDR2 YFSETQ. V was shortened by 1 base and J by 3 bases, with 11 bases between the two germline ends. The CDR3 here is CASSLTNRYYEQYF. DNA for the CDR3: TGCGCCAGCAGCTTGACGAACAGATACTACGAGCAGTACTTC.